One sample yielded the 5 T cell receptor beta chains listed below, sequenced in a study of CD8+ T cells in alopecia areata. The treatment is: oral pan-JAK inhibitor, 5-10 mg twice daily. cDNA prepared by RNA extraction and subsequent reverse transcription served as the template for sequencing. Produced via immunoSEQ multiplex PCR; TCRdb's table is partial and in-frame only. This sample yields around 200,000 clones, of which about three fifths are seen a single time; about 0.69% belongs to the top ten. Sequenced material: CD4+ T cells sorted from blood, taken at week 4, from a patient treated with tofacitinib. Receptors originate from a human donor with alopecia areata.

The chain combines TRBV29-1 with TRBJ2-5; D is possibly TRBD1 (6 bases). This CDR3 spans 13 amino acids. Germline values: CDR1 SQVTM, CDR2 ANQGSEA. Trimming took off 5 bases at V and 5 bases at J, with 15 bases between the two ends. CDR3 residues: CSVRDTKLETQYF. CDR3 nucleotides: TGCAGCGTTAGGGACACCAAGCTGGAGACCCAGTACTTC. Together with reference TRBV29-1 and TRBJ2-5, the CDR3 gives the full variable domain: SAVISQKPSRDICQRGTSLTIQCQVDSQVTMMFWYRQQPGQSLTLIATANQGSEATYESGFVIDKFPISRPNLTFSTLTVSNMSPEDSSIYLCSVRDTKLETQYFGPGTRLLVL.

This clone was found once. The chain recombines TRBV30 with TRBJ2-5; no clear D gene. Germline assignment: CDR1 GTSNPN and CDR2 SVGIG (reference sequence). Trimming stripped 3 bases from V and 5 bases from J, with 7 bases between. CDR3 size: 11 residues. Here the CDR3 DNA reads TGTGCCTGGAGCGCCGTGGAGACCCAGTACTTC. This sequence encodes CAWSAVETQYF.

The chain joins TRBV12-5 to TRBJ2-2, with D perhaps TRBD1 or TRBD2 (5 bases each). The V end was cut by 0 bases, the J end by 8 bases, with 13 bases between. CDR1 is LGHNT, CDR2 FRNRAP, per germline. The CDR3 runs 15 residues. The CDR3 DNA follows: TGTGCTAGTGGTTTGGTACTCGAGGGGAGAGGGGAGCTGTTTTTT. Its protein is CASGLVLEGRGELFF.

The sample holds one count of this clone. V is TRBV5-4 and J is TRBJ1-2; D unclear. The CDR3 has 15 residues. Trimming took 1 base from V and 7 from J, leaving 17 bases between them. The germline CDR1 and CDR2 sequences are SGHNT and YYREEE (reference sequence). The CDR3: CASSLSSRGSGGYTF. The CDR3, as DNA: TGTGCCAGCAGCTTGTCCTCGCGGGGATCTGGTGGCTACACCTTC.

In its sample, this clone was seen a few times. J is TRBJ1-2 and V is TRBV19, with D perhaps matching TRBD1 (5 bases). Germline loops: CDR1 LNHDA, CDR2 SQIVND (reference sequence). The CDR3 spans 17 residues. V was pared by 5 bases and J by 2 bases, with 21 bases between. The CDR3: CASSPQVGIGANYGYTF. The CDR3 DNA reads as TGTGCCAGTAGTCCCCAAGTCGGTATAGGGGCCAACTATGGCTACACCTTC.